These 23 T cell receptor beta chains were sequenced from one sample in a study of T cell responses to AZD1222 COVID-19 vaccine. Sequencing was performed with immunoSEQ multiplex PCR; in TCRdb, only in-frame clones are kept and a portion is missing. The data show about 84,000 clones, just over 85% seen once. The sample consisted of peripheral blood, taken 28 days after the second AZD1222 dose. Receptor source: an adult who received the AZD1222 COVID-19 vaccine.

V and J are TRBV18 and TRBJ2-5; TRBD1 matches at 12 bases. There are 16 residues in the CDR3. Germline trimming cut 3 bases from V and 5 bases from J; bases unmatched to any gene: 7. The V gene's germline CDR1 is KGHSH and CDR2 LQKENI. CDR3 loop: CASSPQGQGAAETQYF. The CDR3 region has the DNA TGTGCCAGCTCACCGCAGGGACAGGGGGCCGCGGAGACCCAGTACTTC.

CDR3 amino acids: CASSPEWGNYGYTF. The CDR3 DNA reads as TGTGCCAGCAGCCCCGAGTGGGGGAACTATGGCTACACCTTC. The chain links TRBV9 to TRBJ1-2; a weak D match, TRBD1 (5 bases). Germline loops: CDR1 SGDLS, CDR2 YYNGEE. This CDR3 is built from 14 residues. Trimming pared 4 bases from V and 2 bases from J, leaving 12 bases between.

V is TRBV19 and J is TRBJ1-1; D gene uncertain. V was cut by 3 bases and J by 7 bases, with 6 bases left in between. Germline CDR1 LNHDA, CDR2 SQIVND (reference sequence). The CDR3 loop spans 11 amino acids. CDR3 in amino acids: CASSIGREAFF. The DNA for the CDR3 is TGTGCCAGTAGTATCGGCCGTGAAGCTTTCTTT.

This clone was seen just once. V gene TRBV7-6 combines with J gene TRBJ2-7, with 7 bases fitting TRBD2. Germline V CDR1 and CDR2: SGHVS, FNYEAQ. The CDR3 contains 13 residues. V was clipped by 3 bases and J by 1 base; unmatched bases: 0. The CDR3 region has the DNA TGTGCCAGCAGCTTGCGGGGGTCCTACGAGCAGTACTTC. Encoded protein: CASSLRGSYEQYF.

The rearrangement uses TRBV28 and TRBJ1-2, with D unclear. CDR1 is MDHEN and CDR2 is SYDVKM in the germline V gene. Trimming took 6 bases from V and 8 from J, leaving 22 bases between them. The CDR3 runs to 15 residues. CDR3 loop: CASSLTTTDLRGYTF. DNA of the CDR3: TGTGCCAGCAGCCTTACAACCACGGATTTACGAGGCTACACCTTC.

The V call is TRBV7-8, the J call TRBJ1-3, with D unresolved. Germline values: CDR1 SGHVS, CDR2 FQNEAQ. V lost 7 bases and J 0 bases, leaving 13 bases between the germline ends. This CDR3 spans 15 amino acids. CDR3 amino acids: CASTLPGSSGNTIYF. As DNA, the CDR3 is TGTGCCAGCACTTTGCCAGGCAGCTCTGGAAACACCATATATTTT.

In DNA form, the CDR3 reads TGTGCCAGCAGCGTAGAAGCGGGAGGGTTGGAGACCCAGTACTTC. Protein: CASSVEAGGLETQYF. The chain recombines TRBV9 with TRBJ2-5; TRBD2 aligns across 10 bases. The CDR3 is 15 residues long. Germline trimming cut 0 bases from V and 5 bases from J; bases unmatched to any gene: 4. Germline loops: CDR1 SGDLS, CDR2 YYNGEE. Variable domain in full (rest from reference TRBV9 and TRBJ2-5): DSGVTQTPKHLITATGQRVTLRCSPRSGDLSVYWYQQSLDQGLQFLIQYYNGEERAKGNILERFSAQQFPDLHSELNLSSLELGDSALYFCASSVEAGGLETQYFGPGTRLLVL.

The chain joins TRBV5-1 to TRBJ1-6; no clear D gene. V was cut by 5 bases and J by 7 bases, with 13 bases left in between. The CDR3 consists of 14 residues. Germline values: CDR1 SGHRS, CDR2 YFSETQ. Here the CDR3 reads CASSVSTANSPLHF. CDR3 coding DNA: TGCGCCAGCAGTGTTAGCACGGCAAATTCACCCCTCCACTTT.

This rearrangement joins TRBV30 to TRBJ1-3; no clear D gene. Germline V gives CDR1 GTSNPN, CDR2 SVGIG (reference sequence). The CDR3 runs 15 residues. The V end lost 2 bases, the J end lost 0 bases, and 11 bases lay between the germline ends. CDR3 sequence (DNA): TGTGCCTGGAGTCTAGGATGGGACTCTGGAAACACCATATATTTT. Residues: CAWSLGWDSGNTIYF.

In this sample, this clone turned up once. The chain carries TRBV6-2 or TRBV6-3 and TRBJ1-1; D remains unclear. Germline CDR1 reads MNHEY; CDR2 reads SVGEGT. The CDR3 contains 12 residues. V lost 6 bases and J lost 6, with 11 bases in between. The DNA of the CDR3 is TGTGCCAGCAGCCCCCCCCGGGCTGAAGCTTTCTTT. It specifies CASSPPRAEAFF.

V gene TRBV2 combines with J gene TRBJ2-7, with 10 bases that match TRBD1. The junction had 6 bases not matched to a gene; V was cut back by 6 bases and J by 7 bases. Germline CDR1 reads SNHLY; CDR2 reads FYNNEI. CDR3 size: 13 residues. CDR3 in amino acids: CASSPDRGFEQYF. In DNA form, the CDR3 reads TGTGCCAGCAGCCCGGACAGGGGGTTTGAGCAGTACTTC.

This clone was picked up one time. The CDR3 DNA sequence: TGTGCCAGCAGCTTGCTCGGCTATAATTCACCCCTCCACTTT. Translation: CASSLLGYNSPLHF. The V call is TRBV5-6, the J call TRBJ1-6; no clear D. CDR1 and CDR2 (germline): SGHDT, YYEEEE. V lost 1 base, J lost 3 bases, and 5 bases lay in between. This CDR3 region has 14 residues.

The rearrangement joins TRBV18 to TRBJ2-5, with D possibly called TRBD1 or TRBD2 (5 bases each). V lost 4 bases and J 5 bases, leaving 11 bases between the germline ends. The CDR3 extends over 13 amino acids. Per germline, CDR1 KGHSH and CDR2 LQKENI. The CDR3 DNA reads as TGTGCCAGCTCACGGGGGAATTCGGAGACCCAGTACTTC. Residues: CASSRGNSETQYF.

V is TRBV5-4 and J is TRBJ2-5; D is perhaps TRBD2 (5 bases). The CDR3 contains 14 residues. CDR1 and CDR2 (germline): SGHNT, YYREEE (reference sequence). Trimming cost V 2 bases and J 7 bases, with 15 bases left between them. CDR3: CASSLDPGSGTQYF. CDR3 sequence (DNA): TGTGCCAGCAGCTTAGACCCGGGATCGGGGACCCAGTACTTC.

The chain is built from TRBV28 and TRBJ2-1, with 7 bases matching TRBD2. Germline CDR1 MDHEN, CDR2 SYDVKM. Trimming at V came to 5 bases and at J to 5 bases, leaving 6 bases not matched to a gene. This CDR3 is 14 amino acids long. The CDR3 reads CASSPTGGNNEQFF. For the CDR3, the DNA is TGTGCCAGCAGTCCCACGGGGGGAAACAATGAGCAGTTCTTC.

The V gene is TRBV27, the J gene TRBJ2-2; 8 nucleotides agree with TRBD1. V lost 6 bases and J lost 6; bases outside the gene matches: 12. The CDR3 is made up of 16 amino acids. In germline, CDR1 is MNHEY, CDR2 SMNVEV (reference sequence). The CDR3 DNA follows: TGTGCCAGCAGCCCGGGAGCCAGGGGGCATGCCGGGGAGCTGTTTTTT. Residues: CASSPGARGHAGELFF.

The CDR3: CASSPGTPLEYGYTF. As DNA, the CDR3 is TGTGCCAGCTCACCAGGGACACCTCTGGAGTATGGCTACACCTTC. V gene TRBV18 combines with J gene TRBJ1-2, with D tentatively TRBD1 (6 bases). The germline V gene encodes CDR1 KGHSH and CDR2 LQKENI. V was pared by 2 bases and J by 5 bases, with 15 bases between. The CDR3 is 15 amino acids.

The chain has TRBV7-9 and TRBJ1-6; D perhaps matches TRBD1 (5 bases). The CDR3 is 15 amino acids. Trimming stripped 0 bases from V and 7 bases from J, with 10 bases between. CDR1 SEHNR and CDR2 FQNEAQ come from the germline V gene (reference sequence). The CDR3 DNA reads TGTGCCAGCAGCTTAGCCCCTGGGGCGAATTCACCCCTCCACTTT. It specifies CASSLAPGANSPLHF.

The V and J genes are TRBV29-1 and TRBJ1-1; maybe TRBD1 (5 bases). The CDR3 is 13 amino acids. V was cut by 4 bases and J by 3 bases, with 12 bases left in between. Germline assignment: CDR1 SQVTM and CDR2 ANQGSEA. The CDR3 coding sequence is TGCAGCGTTGCGCAGGGAGGCGACACTGAAGCTTTCTTT. Translating gives CSVAQGGDTEAFF.

The chain joins TRBV19 to TRBJ1-1; 7 nucleotides match TRBD1. Looked up from germline, CDR1 is LNHDA and CDR2 is SQIVND (reference sequence). The ends lost 3 bases at V and 0 bases at J; junction bases unmatched: 10. This CDR3 has 17 amino acids. Written as DNA, the CDR3 is TGTGCCAGTAGTATTACCCCCGGGACAGAAATGAACACTGAAGCTTTCTTT. This codes for CASSITPGTEMNTEAFF.

This chain joins TRBV14 and TRBJ2-1; D perhaps matches TRBD1 (6 bases). Germline lookup yields CDR1 SGHDN and CDR2 FVKESK. This CDR3 is built from 15 residues. V was trimmed by 1 base and J by 5 bases, leaving 12 bases between them. The CDR3 DNA reads TGTGCCAGCAGCCAAGTTTACAGGGTTAACAATGAGCAGTTCTTC. It yields the protein CASSQVYRVNNEQFF. The full variable domain, with the rest looked up from reference TRBV14 and TRBJ2-1, is EAGVTQFPSHSVIEKGQTVTLRCDPISGHDNLYWYRRVMGKEIKFLLHFVKESKQDESGMPNNRFLAERTGGTYSTLKVQPAELEDSGVYFCASSQVYRVNNEQFFGPGTRLTVL.

The chain recombines TRBV6-2 or TRBV6-3 with TRBJ2-5; TRBD2 aligns across 8 bases. This CDR3 has 16 residues. Germline-derived CDR1 and CDR2 are MNHEY and SVGEGT. V was clipped by 2 bases and J by 0 bases; unmatched bases: 5. The CDR3 sequence is CASSYPLAGYQETQYF. The CDR3 DNA reads as TGTGCCAGCAGTTACCCCTTAGCGGGATACCAAGAGACCCAGTACTTC.

In its sample, this clone was seen a few times. This chain links TRBV5-4 with TRBJ2-3; TRBD2 matches 9 bases. The CDR3 is 15 residues long. Germline V CDR1 and CDR2: SGHNT, YYREEE (reference sequence). After removal of 4 bases from V and 4 bases from J, the junction contained 7 bases not matched to a gene. CDR3: CASSTSSGVADTQYF. CDR3 nucleotide sequence: TGTGCCAGCAGCACGTCTAGCGGGGTTGCAGATACGCAGTATTTT. The variable domain in full, completed from reference TRBV5-4 and TRBJ2-3, reads ETGVTQSPTHLIKTRGQQVTLRCSSQSGHNTVSWYQQALGQGPQFIFQYYREEENGRGNFPPRFSGLQFPNYSSELNVNALELDDSALYLCASSTSSGVADTQYFGPGTRLTVL.